A single sample gave rise to the 22 T cell receptor beta chains below, sequenced in a study of T cell changes during pregnancy in multiple sclerosis. The repertoire was sequenced with immunoSEQ multiplex PCR; TCRdb's copy has only in-frame clones and lacks some. The repertoire holds 50,000 to 75,000 clones, with 75% to 95% as singletons. Sequencing used peripheral blood, obtained after pregnancy. These TCRs come from a female donor in good health, enrolled as a control in a pregnancy study.

Here the CDR3 reads CASSLARYSGNTIYF. The CDR3 DNA follows: TGTGCCAGCAGCTTAGCCAGGTACTCTGGAAACACCATATATTTT. The chain carries TRBV11-2 and TRBJ1-3; D gene ambiguous. This CDR3 spans 15 amino acids. The V end was cut by 1 base, the J end by 0 bases, with 7 bases between. The germline gives CDR1 SGHAT, CDR2 FQNNGV.

This clone came up a few times. The chain carries TRBV19 and TRBJ2-5; D possibly corresponds to TRBD2 (6 bases). The CDR3 is 14 amino acids. V lost 6 bases to trimming and J lost 5 bases, with 16 bases between them. The germline CDR1 and CDR2 sequences are LNHDA and SQIVND (reference sequence). CDR3 amino acids: CASRSQASVETQYF. CDR3 DNA sequence: TGTGCCAGTAGGTCACAGGCTAGCGTGGAGACCCAGTACTTC.

The genes are TRBV6-6 and TRBJ1-4, with D tentatively TRBD1 (6 bases). Germline V gene sequence: CDR1 MNHNY, CDR2 SVGAGI (reference sequence). CDR3 length equals 13 residues. Trimming took off 6 bases at V and 4 bases at J, with 9 bases between the two ends. Here the CDR3 reads CASRGQINEKLFF. DNA for the CDR3: TGTGCCAGCAGAGGACAGATTAATGAAAAACTGTTTTTT.

The chain joins TRBV29-1 to TRBJ2-7, with TRBD1 matching over 9 bases. The junction had 10 bases not matched to a gene; V was cut back by 4 bases and J by 3 bases. Germline assignment: CDR1 SQVTM and CDR2 ANQGSEA. CDR3 length: 15 amino acids. Here the CDR3 DNA reads TGCAGCGTTGGGTATTGGGGACAGGGTAGCTACGAGCAGTACTTC. Residues: CSVGYWGQGSYEQYF.

This chain uses TRBV6-5 with TRBJ1-2, with TRBD1 as a possible D gene (6 bases). CDR1 MNHEY and CDR2 SVGAGI come from the germline V gene. V lost 5 bases, J lost 1 base, and 11 bases lay in between. The CDR3 consists of 14 residues. CDR3 sequence (DNA): TGTGCCAGCAGTGGGGACAATAGTAACTATGGCTACACCTTC. Encoded protein: CASSGDNSNYGYTF.

The sample holds a few counts of this clone. The chain employs TRBV4-3 and TRBJ1-1, with a tentative D call TRBD1 (6 bases). Germline V lookup: CDR1 LGHNA, CDR2 YSLEER. This CDR3 region has 13 residues. With 4 bases removed from V and 5 bases from J, the gap between germline ends came to 11 bases. CDR3 amino acids: CASSPRGGTEAFF. CDR3 coding DNA: TGCGCCAGCAGCCCGAGGGGGGGAACTGAAGCTTTCTTT.

V is TRBV7-2 and J is TRBJ1-5; 7 nucleotides match TRBD1. Germline V CDR1 and CDR2: SGHTA, FQGNSA. The CDR3 extends over 17 amino acids. J lost 1 base, V lost 2 bases, and 8 bases had no gene match. The CDR3 DNA reads as TGTGCCAGCAGCTTAAGGTCGCTAGGGGGCAGCAATCAGCCCCAGCATTTT. Amino acid sequence: CASSLRSLGGSNQPQHF.

The chain combines TRBV6-6 with TRBJ1-1; D is unresolved. The CDR3 has 13 amino acids. The germline gives CDR1 MNHNY, CDR2 SVGAGI (reference sequence). V gave up 8 bases and J gave up 1 base, with 11 bases separating them. CDR3 protein: CASGREWNTEAFF. In DNA, the CDR3 is TGTGCCAGCGGTCGGGAATGGAACACTGAAGCTTTCTTT.

The J gene is TRBJ1-2, the V gene TRBV5-8, with TRBD1 matching 8 bases. CDR1 is SGHTS, CDR2 YDEGEE, per germline. The CDR3 runs to 14 residues. V trimming: 0 bases; J trimming: 8 bases; junction bases outside the gene matches: 6. This CDR3 reads CASSLGGQGKGYTF. The DNA for the CDR3 is TGTGCCAGCAGCTTGGGAGGACAGGGTAAAGGCTACACCTTC.

The chain combines TRBV11-2 with TRBJ2-6; TRBD2 might be the D (5 bases). The CDR3 covers 13 residues. Germline CDR1 SGHAT, CDR2 FQNNGV. V was clipped by 5 bases and J by 6 bases, with 8 bases between them. CDR3 in DNA: TGTGCCAGCAGCCTGGAGGTGGCCAACGTCCTGACTTTC. Protein: CASSLEVANVLTF.

The chain couples TRBV9 to TRBJ2-1; D gene ambiguous. This CDR3 is 11 amino acids long. The V gene lost 4 bases and the J gene lost 5 bases, with 4 bases spanning the gap. In germline, CDR1 is SGDLS, CDR2 YYNGEE. CDR3 loop: CASSTNNEQFF. CDR3 nucleotides: TGTGCCAGCAGCACTAACAATGAGCAGTTCTTC.

V and J are TRBV7-9 and TRBJ1-2; 10 nucleotides agree with TRBD1. V was pared by 5 bases and J by 8 bases, with 8 bases of the junction left unmatched. CDR1 is SEHNR and CDR2 is FQNEAQ in the germline V gene (reference sequence). The CDR3 extends over 14 amino acids. CDR3 in DNA: TGTGCCAGCAGCCCGACAGGGGGCTTATGGGGCTACACCTTC. Its protein is CASSPTGGLWGYTF.

The chain couples TRBV30 to TRBJ2-7; 7 bases are shared with TRBD1. The CDR3 is 15 amino acids. Germline V gene lookup returns CDR1 GTSNPN and CDR2 SVGIG (reference sequence). V shed 3 bases and J 2 bases; nucleotides not matched to a gene: 10. CDR3 region: CAWSEGRDSAYEQYF. The DNA for the CDR3 is TGTGCCTGGAGCGAGGGAAGGGACAGTGCCTACGAGCAGTACTTC.

This chain joins TRBV19 and TRBJ1-3, with D unclear. V dropped 5 bases and J dropped 4 bases, with 9 bases sitting between them. The CDR3 totals 13 residues. Germline-derived CDR1 and CDR2 are LNHDA and SQIVND (reference sequence). The CDR3 spells CASSELFGNTIYF. The DNA for the CDR3 is TGTGCCAGTAGTGAACTGTTCGGAAACACCATATATTTT.

V usage is TRBV2 and J usage is TRBJ2-7; TRBD2 matches at 12 bases. Germline V gene lookup returns CDR1 SNHLY and CDR2 FYNNEI. The V and J ends lost 6 bases and 6 bases, in that order; junction bases with no gene match: 6. The CDR3 is 14 residues long. In DNA, the CDR3 is TGTGCCAGCAGGCTAGCGGGGGGGGGAGGCGAGCAGTACTTC. Its protein is CASRLAGGGGEQYF.

J is TRBJ1-1 and V is TRBV7-2; 8 bases are shared with TRBD1. The CDR3 loop spans 16 amino acids. Per the germline V gene, CDR1 is SGHTA and CDR2 is FQGNSA. V shed 2 bases, J shed 0 bases, and the junction held 5 bases outside the gene matches. The CDR3 reads CASSLRQGNMNTEAFF. The DNA for the CDR3 is TGTGCCAGCAGCTTACGACAGGGGAATATGAACACTGAAGCTTTCTTT.

V and J are TRBV6-6 and TRBJ1-1; the match to TRBD1 covers 7 bases. The CDR3 is 16 residues long. Germline lookup yields CDR1 MNHNY and CDR2 SVGAGI (reference sequence). V gave up 5 bases and J gave up 4 bases; unmatched junction bases: 13. Here the CDR3 DNA reads TGTGCCAGCAGTAACCTCGGGGCAGGGGGGAGCACTGAAGCTTTCTTT. It yields the protein CASSNLGAGGSTEAFF.

This clone was recorded only once. J is TRBJ2-5 and V is TRBV30; D is uncertain. Trimming removed 2 bases at V and 4 bases at J, with 8 bases between. Germline CDR1 GTSNPN, CDR2 SVGIG (reference sequence). CDR3 length: 12 amino acids. The DNA of the CDR3 is TGTGCCTGGAGTCCGAGATTAGAGACCCAGTACTTC. Its translation is CAWSPRLETQYF. The variable domain in full, with the rest retrieved from reference TRBV30 and TRBJ2-5, is SQTIHQWPATLVQPVGSPLSLECTVEGTSNPNLYWYRQAAGRGLQLLFYSVGIGQISSEVPQNLSASRPQDRQFILSSKKLLLSDSGFYLCAWSPRLETQYFGPGTRLLVL.

The J gene is TRBJ2-7, the V gene TRBV7-2, with D possibly being TRBD2 (7 bases). CDR1 and CDR2 (germline): SGHTA, FQGNSA. V shed 11 bases and J shed 4 bases, with 18 bases lying between them. CDR3 length: 13 amino acids. CDR3 sequence reads: CAYPRGGLYEQYF. CDR3 sequence (DNA): TGTGCCTATCCGAGGGGGGGTCTATACGAGCAGTACTTC.

The rearrangement uses TRBV18 and TRBJ1-5; 9 positions match TRBD1. CDR3 length: 13 amino acids. After removal of 5 bases from V and 4 bases from J, the junction contained 0 bases not matched to a gene. The germline V gene encodes CDR1 KGHSH and CDR2 LQKENI. The CDR3 DNA follows: TGTGCCAGCTCAGACAGGGGGAATCAGCCCCAGCATTTT. This translates into CASSDRGNQPQHF.

The genes are TRBV30 and TRBJ1-2; D might be TRBD1 (6 bases). V was trimmed by 4 bases and J by 8 bases, leaving 14 bases between them. CDR1 is GTSNPN and CDR2 is SVGIG in the germline V gene (reference sequence). This CDR3 comprises 12 residues. The CDR3 region is CAWTGGAWGYTF. For the CDR3, the DNA is TGTGCCTGGACGGGGGGCGCTTGGGGCTACACCTTC.

The CDR3 DNA is TGTGCCACACTCGAGGGCGGGGACACTGAAGCTTTCTTT. Residues: CATLEGGDTEAFF. The chain combines TRBV2 with TRBJ1-1; D remains ambiguous. Trimming pared 10 bases from V and 3 bases from J, leaving 15 bases between. The germline V gene has CDR1 SNHLY and CDR2 FYNNEI. This CDR3 comprises 13 residues. The full variable domain, completed using reference TRBV2 and TRBJ1-1, is EPEVTQTPSHQVTQMGQEVILRCVPISNHLYFYWYRQILGQKVEFLVSFYNNEISEKSEIFDDQFSVERPDGSNFTLKIRSTKLEDSAMYFCATLEGGDTEAFFGQGTRLTVV.